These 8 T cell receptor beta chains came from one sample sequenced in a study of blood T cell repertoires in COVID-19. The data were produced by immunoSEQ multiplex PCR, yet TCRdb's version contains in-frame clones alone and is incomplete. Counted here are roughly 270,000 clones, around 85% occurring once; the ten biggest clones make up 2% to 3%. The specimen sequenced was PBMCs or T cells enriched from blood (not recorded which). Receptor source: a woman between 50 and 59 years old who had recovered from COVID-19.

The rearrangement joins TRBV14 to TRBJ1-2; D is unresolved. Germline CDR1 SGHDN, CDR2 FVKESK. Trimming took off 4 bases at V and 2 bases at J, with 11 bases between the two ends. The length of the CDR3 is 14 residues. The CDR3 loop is CASSPLGENYGYTF. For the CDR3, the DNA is TGTGCCAGCAGCCCTCTCGGGGAGAACTATGGCTACACCTTC.

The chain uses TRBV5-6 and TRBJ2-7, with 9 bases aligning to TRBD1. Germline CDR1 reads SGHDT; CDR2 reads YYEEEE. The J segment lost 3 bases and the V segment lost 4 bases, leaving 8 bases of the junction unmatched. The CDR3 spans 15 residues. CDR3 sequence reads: CASSLFRTGDYEQYF. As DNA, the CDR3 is TGTGCCAGCAGCCTCTTTAGGACAGGGGACTACGAGCAGTACTTC.

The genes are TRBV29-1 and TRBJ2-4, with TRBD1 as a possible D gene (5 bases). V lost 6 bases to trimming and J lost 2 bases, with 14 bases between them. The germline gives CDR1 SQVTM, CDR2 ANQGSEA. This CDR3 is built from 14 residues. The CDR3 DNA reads TGCAGCGTAGTCAGGGTGGATTCCAAAAACATTCAGTACTTC. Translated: CSVVRVDSKNIQYF.

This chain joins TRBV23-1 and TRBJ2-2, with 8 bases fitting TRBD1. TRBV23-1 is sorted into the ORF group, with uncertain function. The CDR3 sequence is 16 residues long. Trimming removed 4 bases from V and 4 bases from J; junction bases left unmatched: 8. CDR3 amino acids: CASSPSRTGLTGELFF. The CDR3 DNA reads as TGCGCCAGCAGTCCCTCGAGGACAGGGCTCACCGGGGAGCTGTTTTTT.

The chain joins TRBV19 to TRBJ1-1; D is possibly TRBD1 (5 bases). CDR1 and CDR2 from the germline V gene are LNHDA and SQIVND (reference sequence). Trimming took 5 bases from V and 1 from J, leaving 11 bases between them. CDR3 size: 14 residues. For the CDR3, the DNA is TGTGCCAGTAGTGAGGACGGGGGGAACACTGAAGCTTTCTTT. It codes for CASSEDGGNTEAFF.

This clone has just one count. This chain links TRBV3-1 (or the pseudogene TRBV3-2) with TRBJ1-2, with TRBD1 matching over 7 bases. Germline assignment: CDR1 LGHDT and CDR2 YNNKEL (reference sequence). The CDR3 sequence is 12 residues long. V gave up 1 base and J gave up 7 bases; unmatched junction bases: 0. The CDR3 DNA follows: TGTGCCAGCAGCCAAGCAGGGGGTGGCTACACCTTC. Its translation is CASSQAGGGYTF.

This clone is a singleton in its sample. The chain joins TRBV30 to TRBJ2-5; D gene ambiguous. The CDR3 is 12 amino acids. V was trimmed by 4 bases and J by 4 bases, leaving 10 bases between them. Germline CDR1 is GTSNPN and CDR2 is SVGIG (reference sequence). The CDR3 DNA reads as TGTGCCTGGACCTACGCGAGAGAGACCCAGTACTTC. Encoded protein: CAWTYARETQYF.

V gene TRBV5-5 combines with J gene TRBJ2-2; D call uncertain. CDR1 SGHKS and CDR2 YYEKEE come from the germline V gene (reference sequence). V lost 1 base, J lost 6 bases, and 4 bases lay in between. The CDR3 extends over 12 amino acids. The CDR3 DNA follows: TGTGCCAGCAGCTTGACAGCCGGGGAGCTGTTTTTT. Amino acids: CASSLTAGELFF.